This is a list of T cell receptor beta chains from one sample in a study of spatial heterogeneity in lung cancer. TCRdb fed the 5' RACE reads into MiXCR, producing one record per CDR3 protein. The table has around 9,900 distinct CDR3 sequences, over 4.5% seen once. The sequenced sample was lung tumor tissue, obtained at surgery. These TCRs come from a female donor with early-stage non-small cell lung cancer. Each CDR3 is given with its conserved first and last residue. D genes are given only for firm matches. The size field is filled for only some rows; it gives once, few, many or a size class.

CDR3	DNA	D	J	size	V
CASSYLTPTGTGNTGELFF	TGTGCCAGCAGTTACCTTACCCCGACCGGGACAGGAAACACCGGGGAGCTGTTTTTT	TRBD1	TRBJ2-2	-	TRBV6-2/TRBV6-3
CSAWDLEYGYTF	TGCAGTGCTTGGGACCTGGAATATGGCTACACCTTC	-	TRBJ1-2	many	TRBV20-1
CASSLSGGRGQPQHF	TGTGCCAGCAGTTTATCGGGGGGTAGAGGTCAGCCCCAGCATTTT	-	TRBJ1-5	many	TRBV27
CASRDGGATQYF	TGTGCCAGCAGGGACGGCGGGGCAACCCAGTACTTC	-	TRBJ2-5	many	TRBV7-7
CSARHPAGAYNEQFF	TGCAGTGCTAGACATCCAGCGGGGGCTTACAATGAGCAGTTCTTC	TRBD2	TRBJ2-1	-	TRBV20-1
CSGTRGGYTSTDTQYF	TGCAGCGGAACACGTGGCGGGTACACTAGCACAGATACGCAGTATTTT	-	TRBJ2-3	many	TRBV29-1
CASSPGQSYNEQFF	TGTGCCAGCAGCCCCGGACAAAGCTACAATGAGCAGTTCTTC	-	TRBJ2-1	many	TRBV9
CASSRQLSSTDTQYF	TGTGCCAGCAGCCGCCAGCTCAGTAGTACGGATACGCAGTATTTT	-	TRBJ2-3	many	TRBV5-6
CASSIWVQETQYF	TGTGCCAGTAGTATCTGGGTCCAAGAGACCCAGTACTTC	-	TRBJ2-5	-	TRBV19
CASRKASGTTPYEQYF	TGTGCCAGCAGGAAAGCCTCCGGGACAACCCCCTACGAGCAGTACTTC	-	TRBJ2-7	many	TRBV6-5
CASGRTGSTAPQHF	TGTGCCAGCGGTAGGACAGGAAGCACTGCGCCCCAGCATTTT	TRBD1	TRBJ1-5	many	TRBV6-2/TRBV6-3
CASSLEGDPSTDTQYF	TGCGCCAGCAGCTTGGAGGGGGACCCTAGCACAGATACGCAGTATTTT	-	TRBJ2-3	many	TRBV5-1
CASVRGGTDTQYF	TGTGCCAGCGTTAGGGGAGGCACAGATACGCAGTATTTT	-	TRBJ2-3	many	TRBV6-2/TRBV6-3
CASSESQKGDYEQYF	TGTGCCAGCAGTGAAAGCCAAAAGGGCGACTACGAGCAGTACTTC	-	TRBJ2-7	many	TRBV25-1
CASVPGSSYNEQFF	TGTGCCAGCGTACCCGGTAGCTCCTACAATGAGCAGTTCTTC	-	TRBJ2-1	many	TRBV6-1
CASSSTTSTDTQYF	TGTGCCAGCAGCTCCACAACCTCCACAGATACGCAGTATTTT	-	TRBJ2-3	many	TRBV13
CASRKQGTYNEQFF	TGTGCCAGCAGAAAACAGGGGACTTACAATGAGCAGTTCTTC	-	TRBJ2-1	many	TRBV7-2
CASSFVRGSYGYTF	TGTGCCAGTAGTTTCGTCAGGGGCTCCTATGGCTACACCTTC	-	TRBJ1-2	-	TRBV19
CASREQGERGYTF	TGTGCCAGCAGAGAACAGGGGGAAAGGGGCTACACCTTC	TRBD1	TRBJ1-2	many	TRBV6-1
CASSSTGIKNSPLHF	TGCGCCAGCAGCTCCACAGGGATCAAGAATTCACCCCTCCACTTT	-	TRBJ1-6	many	TRBV5-1
CASSQGRQPSQPQHF	TGTGCCAGTAGCCAGGGGCGCCAACCCAGTCAGCCCCAGCATTTT	-	TRBJ1-5	medium-sized	TRBV19
CASSSAIGSGRMDTQYF	TGTGCCAGCAGCTCAGCCATTGGTAGCGGGAGGATGGATACGCAGTATTTT	TRBD2	TRBJ2-3	many	TRBV11-2
CASSLIDSGANVLTF	TGTGCCAGCAGCTTGATCGACTCTGGGGCCAACGTCCTGACTTTC	-	TRBJ2-6	many	TRBV5-4
CASSWGLADTQYF	TGTGCCAGCAGTTGGGGATTAGCAGATACGCAGTATTTT	-	TRBJ2-3	-	TRBV6-5
CASRSTTVSSYNEQFF	TGTGCCAGCAGATCAACGACGGTTAGCTCCTACAATGAGCAGTTCTTC	-	TRBJ2-1	many	TRBV12-3/TRBV12-4
CASSPLGETQYF	TGTGCCAGCTCACCACTGGGAGAGACCCAGTACTTC	-	TRBJ2-5	many	TRBV18
CSARVKSGREFEQFF	TGCAGTGCTAGAGTGAAGAGCGGGAGGGAGTTTGAGCAGTTCTTC	TRBD2	TRBJ2-1	many	TRBV20-1
CASSLSSGRMDEQFF	TGTGCCAGCAGCTTATCGAGCGGGAGAATGGATGAGCAGTTCTTC	TRBD2	TRBJ2-1	many	TRBV7-9
CASSPGTPSGTDTQYF	TGTGCCAGCAGTCCCGGGACCCCCTCGGGCACAGATACGCAGTATTTT	-	TRBJ2-3	many	TRBV9
CSASPWTGNTEAFF	TGCAGTGCTAGCCCCTGGACTGGGAACACTGAAGCTTTCTTT	-	TRBJ1-1	few	TRBV20-1
CASTGQGAPGNEKLFF	TGTGCCAGCACGGGACAGGGGGCGCCTGGTAATGAAAAACTGTTTTTT	TRBD1	TRBJ1-4	many	TRBV6-6
CASSPGQLYNEQFF	TGTGCCAGCAGCCCTGGACAGCTTTACAATGAGCAGTTCTTC	-	TRBJ2-1	medium-sized	TRBV5-5
CSAAPGQGFGQPQHF	TGCAGTGCTGCGCCGGGACAGGGGTTTGGCCAGCCCCAGCATTTT	TRBD1	TRBJ1-5	many	TRBV20-1
CASSRAHSGSEGSYEQYF	TGTGCCAGCAGCCGGGCTCATTCTGGGTCGGAAGGTTCCTACGAGCAGTACTTC	-	TRBJ2-7	many	TRBV3-1
CATSDLSQEGQETQYF	TGTGCCACCAGTGATTTGTCACAGGAGGGCCAAGAGACCCAGTACTTC	-	TRBJ2-5	many	TRBV24-1
CASSPLRGVNTEAFF	TGTGCCAGCAGCCCTCTGAGGGGCGTGAACACTGAAGCTTTCTTT	-	TRBJ1-1	large	TRBV5-6
CASSLIGLGNTEAFF	TGCGCCAGCAGCTTAATCGGTTTGGGGAACACTGAAGCTTTCTTT	-	TRBJ1-1	many	TRBV5-1
CSASQGLVNYGYTF	TGCAGTGCAAGCCAGGGGTTAGTTAACTATGGCTACACCTTC	-	TRBJ1-2	many	TRBV20-1
CASSPGYEQYF	TGTGCCAGCAGCCCAGGCTACGAGCAGTACTTC	-	TRBJ2-7	many	TRBV5-8
CASSPSLGLAGGSSYEQYF	TGTGCCAGCAGCCCGTCGTTAGGACTAGCGGGAGGGAGCTCCTACGAGCAGTACTTC	TRBD2	TRBJ2-7	many	TRBV7-9
CAISGDNSYEQYF	TGTGCCATCAGTGGGGACAACTCCTACGAGCAGTACTTC	-	TRBJ2-7	many	TRBV10-3
CASSYSGVYSNQPQHF	TGTGCCAGCTCATACAGCGGTGTATATAGCAATCAGCCCCAGCATTTT	-	TRBJ1-5	many	TRBV18
CASRKSGTEAFF	TGTGCCAGCCGTAAGTCGGGCACTGAAGCTTTCTTT	-	TRBJ1-1	many	TRBV27
CASSLSDRALSGYTF	TGTGCCAGCAGCCTTTCAGACAGGGCTTTGAGCGGCTACACCTTC	TRBD1	TRBJ1-2	many	TRBV11-2
CASSSYEQFF	TGTGCCAGCAGTTCCTATGAGCAGTTCTTC	-	TRBJ2-1	-	TRBV6-1
CASRKTGTGNYEQYF	TGTGCCAGTAGAAAGACCGGGACAGGGAACTACGAGCAGTACTTC	TRBD1	TRBJ2-7	medium-sized	TRBV19
CASSSYILTGNTGELFF	TGTGCCAGCAGTTCCTATATTCTGACAGGGAACACCGGGGAGCTGTTTTTT	-	TRBJ2-2	many	TRBV6-1
CASTKLVRGYEQYF	TGTGCCAGCACCAAACTTGTCCGTGGGTACGAGCAGTACTTC	-	TRBJ2-7	many	TRBV6-5
CASSQMTGFETQYF	TGTGCCAGCAGCCAAATGACAGGTTTCGAGACCCAGTACTTC	-	TRBJ2-5	many	TRBV4-2
CSVTGVDYGYTF	TGCAGCGTCACAGGGGTGGACTATGGCTACACCTTC	TRBD1	TRBJ1-2	few	TRBV29-1
CASSLEGPLGGEQYF	TGTGCCAGCAGCTTGGAGGGACCCCTGGGTGGGGAGCAGTACTTC	-	TRBJ2-7	many	TRBV11-2
CASSLLFTGELFF	TGTGCCAGCAGCCTCCTCTTCACCGGGGAGCTGTTTTTT	-	TRBJ2-2	many	TRBV11-2